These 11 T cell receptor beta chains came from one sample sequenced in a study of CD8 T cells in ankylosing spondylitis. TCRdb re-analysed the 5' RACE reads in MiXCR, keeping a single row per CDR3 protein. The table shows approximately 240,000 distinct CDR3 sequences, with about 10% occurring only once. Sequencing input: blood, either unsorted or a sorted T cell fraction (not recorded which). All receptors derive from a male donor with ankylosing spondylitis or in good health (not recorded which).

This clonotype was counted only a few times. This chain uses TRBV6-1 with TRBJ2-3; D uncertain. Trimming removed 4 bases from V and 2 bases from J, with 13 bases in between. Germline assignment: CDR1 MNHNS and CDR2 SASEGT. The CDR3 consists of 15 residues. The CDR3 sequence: CASSVGREATDTQYF. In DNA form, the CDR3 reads TGTGCCAGCAGTGTGGGCCGCGAGGCCACAGATACGCAGTATTTT.

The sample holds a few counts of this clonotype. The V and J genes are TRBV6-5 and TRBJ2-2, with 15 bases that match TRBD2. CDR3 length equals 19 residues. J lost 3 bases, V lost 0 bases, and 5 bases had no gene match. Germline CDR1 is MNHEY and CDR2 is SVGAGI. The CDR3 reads CASSYSIGTSGRYTGELFF. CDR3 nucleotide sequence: TGTGCCAGCAGTTACTCGATAGGGACTAGCGGGAGGTACACCGGGGAGCTGTTTTTT.

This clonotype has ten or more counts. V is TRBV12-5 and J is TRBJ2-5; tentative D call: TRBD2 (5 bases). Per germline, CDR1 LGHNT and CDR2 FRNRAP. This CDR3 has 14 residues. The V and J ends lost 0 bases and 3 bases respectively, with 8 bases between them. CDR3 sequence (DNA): TGTGCTAGTGGTTTGGTGCCCGGGAAAGAGACCCAGTACTTC. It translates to CASGLVPGKETQYF.

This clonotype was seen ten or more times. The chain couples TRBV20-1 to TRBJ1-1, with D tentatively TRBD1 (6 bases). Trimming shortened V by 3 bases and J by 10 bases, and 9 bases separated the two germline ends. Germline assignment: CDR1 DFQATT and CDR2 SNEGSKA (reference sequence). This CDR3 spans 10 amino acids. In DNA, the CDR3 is TGCAGTGCTAGTGAAGGGGGAGCTTTCTTT. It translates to CSASEGGAFF.

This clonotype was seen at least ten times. The CDR3 nucleotides are TGCAGTGCCCGCCCCGGACTGGGGGGTAATGAGCAGTTCTTC. The encoded protein is CSARPGLGGNEQFF. This chain uses TRBV20-1 with TRBJ2-1; D is possibly TRBD2 (6 bases). Trimming took off 6 bases at V and 7 bases at J, with 19 bases between the two ends. CDR3 length: 14 amino acids. Germline CDR1 is DFQATT and CDR2 is SNEGSKA (reference sequence).

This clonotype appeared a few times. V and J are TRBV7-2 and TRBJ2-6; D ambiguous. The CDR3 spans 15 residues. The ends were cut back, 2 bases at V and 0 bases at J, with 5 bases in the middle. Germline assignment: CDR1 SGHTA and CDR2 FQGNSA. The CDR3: CASSLSISGANVLTF. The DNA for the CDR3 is TGTGCCAGCAGCTTATCGATCTCTGGGGCCAACGTCCTGACTTTC.

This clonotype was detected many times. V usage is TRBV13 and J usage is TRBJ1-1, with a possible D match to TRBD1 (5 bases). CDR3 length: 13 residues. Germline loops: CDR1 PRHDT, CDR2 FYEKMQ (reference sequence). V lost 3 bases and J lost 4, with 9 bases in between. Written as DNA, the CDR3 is TGTGCCAGCAGCTTCCTCGGGGGCACTGAAGCTTTCTTT. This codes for CASSFLGGTEAFF.

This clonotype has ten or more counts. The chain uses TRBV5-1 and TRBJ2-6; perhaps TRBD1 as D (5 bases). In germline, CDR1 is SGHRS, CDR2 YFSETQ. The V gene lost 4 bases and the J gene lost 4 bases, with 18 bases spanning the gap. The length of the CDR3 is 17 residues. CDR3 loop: CASSILLQGIGANVLTF. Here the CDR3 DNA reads TGCGCCAGCAGCATTCTCCTTCAGGGTATAGGGGCCAACGTCCTGACTTTC.

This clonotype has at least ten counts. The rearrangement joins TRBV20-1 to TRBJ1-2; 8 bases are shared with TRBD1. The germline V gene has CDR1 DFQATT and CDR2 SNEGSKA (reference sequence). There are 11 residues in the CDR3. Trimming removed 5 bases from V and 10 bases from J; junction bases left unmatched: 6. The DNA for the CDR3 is TGCAGTGCTCCAGGGGGCGCAGACTACACCTTC. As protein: CSAPGGADYTF.

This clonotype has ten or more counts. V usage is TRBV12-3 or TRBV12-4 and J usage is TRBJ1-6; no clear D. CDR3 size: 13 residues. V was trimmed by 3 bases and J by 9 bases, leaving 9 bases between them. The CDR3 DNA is TGTGCCAGCAGTTTGCCGGCAATTTCACCCCTCCACTTT. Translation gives CASSLPAISPLHF.

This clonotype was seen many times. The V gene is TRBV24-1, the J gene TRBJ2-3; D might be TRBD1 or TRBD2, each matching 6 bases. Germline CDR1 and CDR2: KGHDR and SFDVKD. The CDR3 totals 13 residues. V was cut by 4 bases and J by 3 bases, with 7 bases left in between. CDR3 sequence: CATSEGGTDTQYF. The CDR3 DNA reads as TGTGCCACCAGTGAAGGGGGGACAGATACGCAGTATTTT.